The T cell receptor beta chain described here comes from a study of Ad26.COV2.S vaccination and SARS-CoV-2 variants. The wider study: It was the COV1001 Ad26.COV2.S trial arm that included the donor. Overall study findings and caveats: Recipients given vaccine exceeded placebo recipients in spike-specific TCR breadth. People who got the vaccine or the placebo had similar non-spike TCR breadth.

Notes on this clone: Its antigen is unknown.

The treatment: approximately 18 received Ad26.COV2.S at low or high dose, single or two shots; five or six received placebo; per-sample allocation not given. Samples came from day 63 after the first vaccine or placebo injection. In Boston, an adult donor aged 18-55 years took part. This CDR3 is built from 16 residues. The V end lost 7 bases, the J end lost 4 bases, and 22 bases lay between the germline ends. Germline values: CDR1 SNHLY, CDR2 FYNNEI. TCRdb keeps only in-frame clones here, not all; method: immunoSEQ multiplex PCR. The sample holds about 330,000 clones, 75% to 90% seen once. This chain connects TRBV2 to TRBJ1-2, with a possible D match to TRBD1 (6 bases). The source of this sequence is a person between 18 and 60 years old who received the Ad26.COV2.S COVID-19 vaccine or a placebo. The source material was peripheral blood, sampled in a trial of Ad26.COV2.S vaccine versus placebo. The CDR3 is CASILPSGQGFYGYTF. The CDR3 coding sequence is TGTGCCAGCATCTTACCGTCGGGGCAGGGGTTCTATGGCTACACCTTC.